The 9 T cell receptor beta chains below come from one sample, sequenced in a study of blood T cell repertoires in COVID-19 (dated by TCRdb to the early 2020s). The protocol used for the library was the immunoSEQ multiplex PCR assay. The clones in this table, taken by TCRdb from immuneACCESS, are in-frame only. Not every clone is retained; where verified, under half of the shortfall comes from an unresolved V gene, and the cause of the rest is unknown. For this sample there are a few hundred thousand clones; around 90% appear just once. Jointly, the top ten make up approximately 4.3% of the sample. Sample: PBMCs or T cells enriched from blood (not recorded which). These TCRs come from a woman under 30 with acute COVID-19.

The chain recombines TRBV5-1 with TRBJ2-1; 9 bases are shared with TRBD2. The CDR3 runs to 15 residues. Per germline, CDR1 SGHRS and CDR2 YFSETQ. Trimming took 6 bases from V and 7 from J; bases not matched to a gene: 11. The CDR3 loop reads CASTRVGLAINEQFF. In nucleotides, the CDR3 is TGCGCCAGCACCCGAGTGGGACTAGCTATAAATGAGCAGTTCTTC. Full variable domain (outside the CDR3, taken from reference TRBV5-1 and TRBJ2-1): KAGVTQTPRYLIKTRGQQVTLSCSPISGHRSVSWYQQTPGQGLQFLFEYFSETQRNKGNFPGRFSGRQFSNSRSEMNVSTLELGDSALYLCASTRVGLAINEQFFGPGTRLTVL.

This chain links TRBV24-1 with TRBJ2-1; 9 nucleotides match TRBD2. Germline V gene sequence: CDR1 KGHDR, CDR2 SFDVKD. Trimming removed 5 bases from V and 7 bases from J; junction bases left unmatched: 11. This CDR3 comprises 16 residues. CDR3 loop: CATSGVAGEYGNEQFF. The CDR3 DNA reads TGTGCCACCAGTGGAGTAGCGGGAGAATACGGGAATGAGCAGTTCTTC.

The chain is built from TRBV7-9 and TRBJ2-1, with 8 nucleotides matching TRBD1. The germline gives CDR1 SEHNR, CDR2 FQNEAQ (reference sequence). Trimming removed 2 bases from V and 7 bases from J; junction bases left unmatched: 10. The CDR3 runs to 16 residues. In DNA, the CDR3 is TGTGCCAGCAGCTTAATCTTTGGGACAGGCGATAATGAGCAGTTCTTC. Translated, it gives CASSLIFGTGDNEQFF.

The DNA for the CDR3 is TGTGCCAGCAACCGGCCCAGGCAGGGGGTGATCTATGGCTACACCTTC. Translation gives CASNRPRQGVIYGYTF. The rearrangement uses TRBV7-9 and TRBJ1-2, with 7 positions matching TRBD1. The V gene end was trimmed by 7 bases and the J gene end by 4 bases; junction bases not matched to a gene: 15. Germline loops: CDR1 SEHNR, CDR2 FQNEAQ (reference sequence). The CDR3 has 16 amino acids.

The chain employs TRBV19 and TRBJ1-2, with 12 bases fitting TRBD1. CDR3 length: 16 amino acids. In germline, CDR1 is LNHDA, CDR2 SQIVND (reference sequence). Trimming removed 7 bases from V and 8 bases from J; junction bases left unmatched: 14. The CDR3 loop is CASTGTGGLLTSGYTF. DNA for the CDR3: TGTGCCAGTACCGGGACAGGGGGCCTCTTGACCAGCGGCTACACCTTC. Full variable domain (missing parts from reference TRBV19 and TRBJ1-2): DGGITQSPKYLFRKEGQNVTLSCEQNLNHDAMYWYRQDPGQGLRLIYYSQIVNDFQKGDIAEGYSVSREKKESFPLTVTSAQKNPTAFYLCASTGTGGLLTSGYTFGSGTRLTVV.

The rearrangement joins TRBV24-1 to TRBJ2-7; possible D gene TRBD2, 6 bases. With 12 bases removed from V and 4 bases from J, the gap between germline ends came to 15 bases. The CDR3 is 12 residues long. From germline, CDR1 is KGHDR and CDR2 SFDVKD. The CDR3 spells CAQPGVAYEQYF. The CDR3 region has the DNA TGTGCCCAGCCGGGGGTTGCATACGAGCAGTACTTC.

V and J are TRBV6-5 and TRBJ1-5; no clear D gene. The CDR3 has 12 residues. The V end lost 7 bases, the J end lost 5 bases, and 9 bases lay between the germline ends. Germline V gene lookup returns CDR1 MNHEY and CDR2 SVGAGI. CDR3 sequence: CASNSAYQPQHF. CDR3 coding DNA: TGTGCCAGCAACTCCGCTTATCAGCCCCAGCATTTT.

This clone was detected once. V gene TRBV30 combines with J gene TRBJ1-5, with D hard to call. The CDR3 covers 13 residues. Germline assignment: CDR1 GTSNPN and CDR2 SVGIG (reference sequence). The CDR3 loop is CALSGSTGQPQHF. CDR3 bases: TGTGCTCTCAGCGGCAGCACGGGTCAGCCCCAGCATTTT. Based on the CDR3 plus reference TRBV30 and TRBJ1-5, the full variable domain is SQTIHQWPATLVQPVGSPLSLECTVEGTSNPNLYWYRQAAGRGLQLLFYSVGIGQISSEVPQNLSASRPQDRQFILSSKKLLLSDSGFYLCALSGSTGQPQHFGDGTRLSIL.

The chain is built from TRBV18 and TRBJ2-3, with 11 bases fitting TRBD2. This CDR3 comprises 15 residues. In germline, CDR1 is KGHSH, CDR2 LQKENI. V gave up 6 bases and J gave up 6 bases; unmatched junction bases: 8. In DNA form, the CDR3 reads TGTGCCAGCTCTCAACTAGCGGGAGAGACGGATACGCAGTATTTT. Amino acids: CASSQLAGETDTQYF.